Following are 4 T cell receptor beta chains from one sample sequenced in a study of blood T cells in healthy people across ages. Then a second PCR, running roughly 7 to 11 cycles, was carried out with a sample-barcoded 5' primer and a J-beta primer mix. TCRdb independently ran MiXCR on the 5' RACE reads; one entry per CDR3 protein. Of 920,000 or so distinct CDR3 sequences in the sample, under 45% were seen once. Sequencing used blood. The receptors derive from a woman in her sixties or seventies in good health.

The chain is built from TRBV2 and TRBJ2-7, with 9 bases matching TRBD1. This CDR3 is 14 amino acids long. CDR1 is SNHLY, CDR2 FYNNEI, per germline. V was clipped by 5 bases and J by 4 bases; unmatched bases: 6. CDR3 loop: CASSTDRGGYEQYF. CDR3 DNA: TGTGCCAGCAGTACGGACAGGGGAGGGTACGAGCAGTACTTC. Full variable domain (outside the CDR3, taken from reference TRBV2 and TRBJ2-7): EPEVTQTPSHQVTQMGQEVILRCVPISNHLYFYWYRQILGQKVEFLVSFYNNEISEKSEIFDDQFSVERPDGSNFTLKIRSTKLEDSAMYFCASSTDRGGYEQYFGPGTRLTVT.

This clonotype was observed a few times. In nucleotides, the CDR3 is TGCGCCAGCAGCTTGGCCGGGGTAAGGGGTGAGACCCAGTACTTC. Translating it yields CASSLAGVRGETQYF. The J gene is TRBJ2-5, the V gene TRBV5-1, with D perhaps matching TRBD1 or TRBD2 (5 bases each). The V end was cut by 0 bases, the J end by 5 bases, with 14 bases between. The CDR3 covers 15 residues. Germline V gene data show CDR1 as SGHRS and CDR2 as YFSETQ. Combining the CDR3 with reference TRBV5-1 and TRBJ2-5 gives the whole variable domain KAGVTQTPRYLIKTRGQQVTLSCSPISGHRSVSWYQQTPGQGLQFLFEYFSETQRNKGNFPGRFSGRQFSNSRSEMNVSTLELGDSALYLCASSLAGVRGETQYFGPGTRLLVL.

This clonotype has just a few counts. This CDR3 reads CASTRTDISYEQYF. The CDR3 DNA reads TGTGCCAGCACTAGGACTGATATCTCCTACGAGCAGTACTTC. The V call is TRBV2, the J call TRBJ2-7; D is possibly TRBD2 (5 bases). The ends were cut back, 7 bases at V and 0 bases at J, with 13 bases in the middle. Per germline, CDR1 SNHLY and CDR2 FYNNEI. The CDR3 runs to 14 residues.

The chain uses TRBV11-2 and TRBJ2-4; tentative D call: TRBD1 (5 bases). The DNA end favors TRBJ2-7, so the J call may be wrong. Germline V lookup: CDR1 SGHAT, CDR2 FQNNGV. The CDR3 has 15 amino acids. The chain's CDR3 is CASSLLAGQGYEQYF. The CDR3 DNA reads as TGTGCCAGCAGCCTTCTCGCAGGCCAGGGCTACGAGCAGTACTTC.